Below, 29 T cell receptor beta chains from the same sample are listed, as sequenced in a study of neurological immune-mediated disorders. In TCRdb, the 5' RACE reads were re-called with MiXCR into one record per CDR3 protein. Altogether 20,000 or so distinct CDR3 sequences are present, roughly 2.6% being singletons, with the ten largest covering about 5.5%. Specimen: PBMCs. These receptor sequences come from a woman aged 18-29 years with multiple sclerosis.

There are many counts of this clonotype. This chain joins TRBV7-3 and TRBJ2-3; 13 bases fit TRBD2. V was clipped by 5 bases and J by 2 bases; unmatched bases: 4. This CDR3 region has 16 residues. CDR1 and CDR2 (germline): SGHTA, FQGTGA. CDR3 coding DNA: TGTGCCAGCAGCGAAGGGACTAGCGGGATCACAGATACGCAGTATTTT. Translated: CASSEGTSGITDTQYF.

There are many counts of this clonotype. The chain joins TRBV6-4 to TRBJ2-3; 7 bases fit TRBD2. This CDR3 is 15 amino acids long. V lost 4 bases to trimming and J lost 0 bases; unmatched junction nucleotides: 4. The germline CDR1 and CDR2 sequences are MRHNA and SNTAGT. CDR3 sequence (DNA): TGTGCCAGCAGTGTCACAGCGGGGAGCACAGATACGCAGTATTTT. It is translated as CASSVTAGSTDTQYF.

This clonotype occurred many times. V usage is TRBV14 and J usage is TRBJ1-2; TRBD1 matches 7 bases. Trimming removed 3 bases from V and 8 bases from J; junction bases left unmatched: 12. Germline V lookup: CDR1 SGHDN, CDR2 FVKESK. The CDR3 is 15 residues long. CDR3 bases: TGTGCCAGCAGCCACGGACAGGCCTACACCTACGGCTACACCTTC. Translated: CASSHGQAYTYGYTF.

CDR3 sequence reads: CSARETGGYNEQFF. The CDR3 DNA sequence: TGCAGTGCTAGGGAAACAGGGGGGTACAATGAGCAGTTCTTC. This rearrangement joins TRBV20-1 to TRBJ2-1; 8 bases align to TRBD1. Germline lookup yields CDR1 DFQATT and CDR2 SNEGSKA (reference sequence). With 3 bases clipped from V and 4 bases from J, the junction kept 5 bases outside the gene matches. The CDR3 has 14 residues.

Many counts were recorded for this clonotype. The gene calls are TRBV20-1 and TRBJ1-1; the match to TRBD1 covers 7 bases. The CDR3 totals 14 residues. Germline lookup yields CDR1 DFQATT and CDR2 SNEGSKA (reference sequence). Trimming at V came to 2 bases and at J to 11 bases, leaving 14 bases not matched to a gene. CDR3 residues: CSARSPTGVSFAFF. CDR3 nucleotide sequence: TGCAGTGCTAGAAGTCCTACAGGGGTTTCCTTCGCTTTCTTT.

This clonotype was observed at least ten times. The genes are TRBV14 and TRBJ1-1; D is possibly TRBD1 (5 bases). CDR3 length equals 14 residues. Germline V lookup: CDR1 SGHDN, CDR2 FVKESK. V was trimmed by 2 bases and J by 1 base, leaving 8 bases between them. CDR3 in DNA: TGTGCCAGCAGCCAACTAGGGGAGAACACTGAAGCTTTCTTT. Protein: CASSQLGENTEAFF.

Notes on this clonotype: A much larger clone lies a single base off, so this may be a read error. V and J are TRBV27 and TRBJ2-1; D perhaps matches TRBD1 (6 bases). The germline CDR1 and CDR2 sequences are MNHEY and SMNVEV (reference sequence). The CDR3 has 15 residues. V lost 8 bases and J lost 2, with 16 bases in between. Here the CDR3 DNA reads TGTGCCAGCTGCCATCCAGGGGAAACCTACAATGAGCAGTTCTTC. It encodes CASCHPGETYNEQFF.

There are many counts of this clonotype. The J gene is TRBJ2-6, the V gene TRBV20-1; TRBD1 matches at 7 bases. The V segment lost 3 bases and the J segment 0 bases; nucleotides outside the gene matches: 11. Germline CDR1 DFQATT, CDR2 SNEGSKA (reference sequence). The CDR3 loop spans 18 amino acids. As DNA, the CDR3 is TGCAGTGCTAGGGACAGGCGTTCCCTCACCTCTGGGGCCAACGTCCTGACTTTC. It yields the protein CSARDRRSLTSGANVLTF.

This clonotype occurred many times. V and J are TRBV10-3 and TRBJ2-7; either TRBD1 or TRBD2 may fit D (5 bases each). V was trimmed by 4 bases and J by 6 bases, leaving 19 bases between them. CDR3 size: 15 residues. Germline V lookup: CDR1 ENHRY, CDR2 SYGVKD. CDR3: CAISGSTGGRSEQYF. CDR3 sequence (DNA): TGTGCCATCAGTGGTTCCACAGGAGGCCGCTCCGAGCAGTACTTC.

This clonotype was recorded at least ten times. This sequence joins TRBV12-3 or TRBV12-4 and TRBJ1-2; D perhaps matches TRBD1 (5 bases). The V end lost 3 bases, the J end lost 2 bases, and 13 bases lay between the germline ends. The CDR3 runs to 15 residues. The CDR3 region has the DNA TGTGCCAGCAGTTTCACCGGGGGAGGCAACTATGGCTACACCTTC. This codes for CASSFTGGGNYGYTF.

This clonotype was found many times. CDR3 bases: TGCGCCAGCAGCTTAGGGACAGGGGGCACTGAAGCTTTCTTT. Residues: CASSLGTGGTEAFF. The chain combines TRBV5-1 with TRBJ1-1, with TRBD1 identical over 11 bases. CDR3 size: 14 residues. Germline values: CDR1 SGHRS, CDR2 YFSETQ. The J segment lost 4 bases and the V segment lost 2 bases, leaving 1 base of the junction unmatched.

This clonotype has just one count. The chain recombines TRBV6-1 with TRBJ1-5; D might be TRBD1 (6 bases). Trimming took 5 bases from V and 0 from J, leaving 26 bases between them. CDR1 MNHNS and CDR2 SASEGT come from the germline V gene. The CDR3 is made up of 20 amino acids. The CDR3 loop reads CASSPAPEDSSAYSNQPQHF. Written as DNA, the CDR3 is TGTGCCAGCAGTCCAGCCCCCGAGGACAGTTCGGCCTATAGCAATCAGCCCCAGCATTTT.

This clonotype has ten or more counts. The chain is built from TRBV12-3 or TRBV12-4 and TRBJ2-3, with 8 bases lining up with TRBD2. Losses at the gene ends were 6 bases for V and 2 bases for J; bases not matched to a gene: 10. The CDR3 loop spans 16 amino acids. The chain's CDR3 is CASRALSGMHTDTQYF. The CDR3 nucleotides read TGTGCCAGCAGGGCCCTTAGCGGGATGCACACAGATACGCAGTATTTT.

This clonotype was seen repeatedly, ten times or more. The chain uses TRBV7-9 and TRBJ2-7, with a possible D match to TRBD1 (8 bases). The CDR3 sequence is 16 residues long. Trimming took off 3 bases at V and 3 bases at J, with 18 bases between the two ends. Per germline, CDR1 SEHNR and CDR2 FQNEAQ (reference sequence). The CDR3 DNA is TGTGCCAGCAGCTTCGGGGGGCCAGGGGGCTACTACGAGCAGTACTTC. As protein: CASSFGGPGGYYEQYF. Variable domain in full (rest from reference TRBV7-9 and TRBJ2-7): DTGVSQNPRHKITKRGQNVTFRCDPISEHNRLYWYRQTLGQGPEFLTYFQNEAQLEKSRLLSDRFSAERPKGSFSTLEIQRTEQGDSAMYLCASSFGGPGGYYEQYFGPGTRLTVT.

This clonotype was found many times. This sequence joins TRBV20-1 and TRBJ2-3; 9 positions agree with TRBD1. The trim removed 6 bases at V and 7 bases at J, leaving 14 bases unmatched. The CDR3 is 15 amino acids. Germline CDR1 and CDR2: DFQATT and SNEGSKA (reference sequence). The CDR3 DNA is TGCAGTGCGCTCGCCGGGACAGGGACTATCTATACGCAGTATTTT. It codes for CSALAGTGTIYTQYF.

In this sample, this clonotype turned up many times. The chain links TRBV6-5 to TRBJ1-5, with 7 bases aligning to TRBD1. Trimming at V came to 4 bases and at J to 0 bases, leaving 15 bases not matched to a gene. The CDR3 spans 19 residues. Germline assignment: CDR1 MNHEY and CDR2 SVGAGI. The CDR3 nucleotides are TGTGCCAGCAGTTCCTTGAAACTAACTCGACAGGGTAGCAATCAGCCCCAGCATTTT. Residues: CASSSLKLTRQGSNQPQHF.

This clonotype has at least ten counts. The chain links TRBV3-1 to TRBJ2-7; D unclear. CDR1 and CDR2 (germline): LGHDT, YNNKEL (reference sequence). The CDR3 is made up of 15 amino acids. V lost 0 bases and J lost 2, with 11 bases in between. The CDR3 spells CASSQDVGFAYEQYF. The CDR3 nucleotides are TGTGCCAGCAGCCAAGATGTGGGTTTCGCCTACGAGCAGTACTTC.

This clonotype was observed at least ten times. This CDR3 fails to terminate in the conserved phenylalanine or tryptophan, so it likely reflects a read error. The V and J genes are TRBV5-1 and TRBJ2-7; D remains unclear. The CDR3 is 14 amino acids. V was clipped by 5 bases and J by 2 bases, with 14 bases between them. The germline gives CDR1 SGHRS, CDR2 YFSETQ. The CDR3 DNA follows: TGCGCCAGCAGGCTGACGGTTCAGACCTACGAGCAGTACGGC. Protein: CASRLTVQTYEQYG.

This clonotype was observed at least ten times. CDR3 in amino acids: CSAYRAGGYTF. The CDR3 DNA follows: TGCAGTGCCTACAGGGCAGGCGGCTACACCTTC. The rearrangement joins TRBV20-1 to TRBJ1-2; a possible D gene is TRBD1 (6 bases). The germline V gene has CDR1 DFQATT and CDR2 SNEGSKA (reference sequence). The ends were cut back, 6 bases at V and 8 bases at J, with 13 bases in the middle. The length of the CDR3 is 11 residues.

This clonotype was counted ten times or more. The V and J genes are TRBV9 and TRBJ1-6; D not resolved. Deletions cut 3 bases from V and 0 bases from J, with 7 bases between. The CDR3 length is 15 residues. Germline lookup yields CDR1 SGDLS and CDR2 YYNGEE. The CDR3 DNA follows: TGTGCCAGCAGCGGTTATAGCTCCTATAATTCACCCCTCCACTTT. Translation: CASSGYSSYNSPLHF.

This clonotype came up many times. The chain employs TRBV12-3 or TRBV12-4 and TRBJ2-3; 8 positions match TRBD1. The junction had 6 bases not matched to a gene; V was cut back by 2 bases and J by 5 bases. This CDR3 has 15 amino acids. CDR3 bases: TGTGCCAGCAGTTTATTGGACAGGGTGAAAGATACGCAGTATTTT. This gives the protein CASSLLDRVKDTQYF.

Many counts were recorded for this clonotype. This chain joins TRBV12-3 or TRBV12-4 and TRBJ1-2; possible D gene TRBD1, 5 bases. The V end lost 5 bases, the J end lost 4 bases, and 14 bases lay between the germline ends. This CDR3 has 14 residues. The CDR3 spells CASSPTLGGYGYTF. The CDR3 nucleotides read TGTGCCAGCAGTCCGACCTTGGGGGGCTATGGCTACACCTTC.

This clonotype has just a few counts. As DNA, the CDR3 is TGCGCCAGCAACCAGCAGGGGAGCACAGATACGCAGTATTTT. Its protein is CASNQQGSTDTQYF. The chain carries TRBV5-1 and TRBJ2-3; a weak D match, TRBD1 (6 bases). The V end was cut by 6 bases, the J end by 0 bases, with 11 bases between. The germline CDR1 and CDR2 sequences are SGHRS and YFSETQ. This CDR3 comprises 14 residues.

At least ten counts were recorded for this clonotype. The chain links TRBV29-1 to TRBJ2-4; maybe TRBD2 (6 bases). The CDR3 is made up of 16 amino acids. CDR1 SQVTM and CDR2 ANQGSEA come from the germline V gene. Trimming pared 3 bases from V and 0 bases from J, leaving 15 bases between. CDR3 nucleotide sequence: TGCAGCGTTGAGAAGAGGTCGGGGGAAGCCAAAAACATTCAGTACTTC. It encodes CSVEKRSGEAKNIQYF.

At least ten counts were recorded for this clonotype. The chain links TRBV28 to TRBJ2-7; D not resolved. V was cut by 5 bases and J by 0 bases, with 14 bases left in between. Germline-derived CDR1 and CDR2 are MDHEN and SYDVKM. The CDR3 covers 15 residues. For the CDR3, the DNA is TGTGCCAGCAGTATCGCCAGGCGAGACTCCTACGAGCAGTACTTC. Translated: CASSIARRDSYEQYF.

This clonotype is labeled medium-sized. The gene calls are TRBV12-3 or TRBV12-4 and TRBJ2-7, with D hard to call. V was pared by 2 bases and J by 3 bases, with 11 bases between. This CDR3 has 14 amino acids. The CDR3 DNA sequence: TGTGCCAGCAGTTTAAGTTTCGGACGCTACGAGCAGTACTTC. This codes for CASSLSFGRYEQYF.

This clonotype was detected ten times or more. The rearrangement joins TRBV12-3 or TRBV12-4 to TRBJ1-1; D ambiguous. V gave up 6 bases and J gave up 4 bases, with 12 bases separating them. This CDR3 spans 13 amino acids. CDR3 sequence reads: CASRLSGTTEAFF. The CDR3 DNA sequence: TGTGCCAGCAGACTTAGCGGTACCACTGAAGCTTTCTTT.

This clonotype is labeled medium-sized. The genes are TRBV12-3 or TRBV12-4 and TRBJ2-4; TRBD2 is a possible D gene (5 bases). This CDR3 is 11 amino acids long. Between the trimmed V and J ends, which lost 1 base and 12 bases, there was a span of 7 bases. CDR3 nucleotide sequence: TGTGCCAGCAGTTTAGGAGGGTCTCAGTACTTC. It yields the protein CASSLGGSQYF.

This clonotype has at least ten counts. The CDR3 nucleotides are TGTGCCAGCAGCCCGTCGGGGGGCGGGCGGCATTTT. This sequence encodes CASSPSGGGRHF. V is TRBV7-2 and J is TRBJ1-5, with D tentatively TRBD1 (6 bases). Germline values: CDR1 SGHTA, CDR2 FQGNSA. This CDR3 spans 12 amino acids. Trimming removed 5 bases at V and 15 bases at J, with 17 bases between. The full variable domain, with the rest looked up from reference TRBV7-2 and TRBJ1-5, is GAGVSQSPSNKVTEKGKDVELRCDPISGHTALYWYRQSLGQGLEFLIYFQGNSAPDKSGLPSDRFSAERTGGSVSTLTIQRTQQEDSAVYLCASSPSGGGRHFGDGTRLSIL.